The 8 T cell receptor beta chains listed next were all sequenced from one sample in a study of blood T cell repertoires in COVID-19. The protocol was immunoSEQ multiplex PCR, while the TCRdb copy is restricted to in-frame clones and leaves out a portion. The table lists 300,000 or so clones, about 90% of them singletons. The sample was peripheral blood. The receptors derive from a woman in her 50s who had recovered from COVID-19.

This clone was detected once. Other DNA sequences in this sample translate to the same CDR3. The rearrangement links TRBV4-3 to TRBJ2-3; maybe TRBD1 (5 bases). This CDR3 has 14 amino acids. Looked up from germline, CDR1 is LGHNA and CDR2 is YSLEER. Trimming took 3 bases from V and 0 from J, leaving 7 bases between them. CDR3 in amino acids: CASSQGLSTDTQYF. The CDR3 bases are TGCGCCAGCAGCCAGGGGCTAAGCACAGATACGCAGTATTTT.

This rearrangement joins TRBV9 to TRBJ1-5, with a possible D match to TRBD1 (6 bases). Germline CDR1 and CDR2: SGDLS and YYNGEE. V lost 4 bases and J 2 bases, leaving 19 bases between the germline ends. The CDR3 extends over 17 amino acids. In nucleotides, the CDR3 is TGTGCCAGCAGCCAGGGGCCCGCCCCCATTGGCAATCAGCCCCAGCATTTT. Its protein product is CASSQGPAPIGNQPQHF.

This clone was seen only a few times. The chain uses TRBV21-1 and TRBJ2-3; the table's D call of TRBD2 was not tested on the DNA. TRBV21-1 is assigned pseudogene status. CDR3 length: 19 residues. CDR3 protein: CASRVGLAGGRLLGDTQYF. The DNA of the CDR3 is TGTGCCAGCAGAGTAGGACTAGCGGGGGGGCGCCTCCTGGGAGATACGCAGTATTTT.

The gene calls are TRBV29-1 and TRBJ1-2, with 10 positions matching TRBD1. Germline V gene lookup returns CDR1 SQVTM and CDR2 ANQGSEA. The CDR3 extends over 13 amino acids. V dropped 6 bases and J dropped 10; count of bases not matched to a gene: 11. The CDR3 spells CSVLPGQGPDYTF. CDR3 sequence (DNA): TGCAGCGTACTGCCGGGACAGGGGCCTGACTACACCTTC.

This chain uses TRBV19 with TRBJ1-1; weak D call: TRBD1 (6 bases). The CDR3 has 15 residues. Germline-derived CDR1 and CDR2 are LNHDA and SQIVND (reference sequence). The ends were cut back, 11 bases at V and 3 bases at J, with 22 bases in the middle. The CDR3, as DNA: TGTGCCTCCTCCGAGGGGGAGACGTTGGACACTGAAGCTTTCTTT. The encoded protein is CASSEGETLDTEAFF.

The J gene is TRBJ2-2, the V gene TRBV6-4; 8 bases agree with TRBD1. The CDR3 contains 15 residues. The germline V gene has CDR1 MRHNA and CDR2 SNTAGT. The V segment lost 6 bases and the J segment 3 bases; nucleotides outside the gene matches: 6. The CDR3: CASSPGQGHTGELFF. Written as DNA, the CDR3 is TGTGCCAGCAGCCCCGGACAGGGTCACACCGGGGAGCTGTTTTTT.

This chain connects TRBV19 to TRBJ2-5; tentative D call: TRBD1 (6 bases). CDR1 LNHDA and CDR2 SQIVND come from the germline V gene (reference sequence). Trimming pared 6 bases from V and 2 bases from J, leaving 10 bases between. This CDR3 is built from 13 residues. In DNA form, the CDR3 reads TGTGCCAGTAGGACAAGGGGGCAAGAGACCCAGTACTTC. This codes for CASRTRGQETQYF.

The chain has TRBV5-1 and TRBJ2-7; 11 positions agree with TRBD2. Germline CDR1 SGHRS, CDR2 YFSETQ. CDR3 length: 18 residues. V trimming: 1 base; J trimming: 2 bases; junction bases outside the gene matches: 11. The CDR3 bases are TGCGCCAGCAGCTTGACTAGCGGGGGTCTGGCCATGGCCTACGAGCAGTACTTC. It is translated as CASSLTSGGLAMAYEQYF.